This TCR beta chain stems from a study of blood T cell repertoires in COVID-19. TCRdb's table, derived via immunoSEQ multiplex PCR, lists solely in-frame clones and lacks some. The sample lists some 120,000 clones; roughly 74% were seen once. The CDR3 runs 17 residues. The germline gives CDR1 SSHAT, CDR2 FNYEAQ (reference sequence). Unmatched junction bases numbered 11, after V lost 1 base and J lost 4 bases. Sequenced input: peripheral blood. The receptor was derived from a man in his 60s with acute or convalescent COVID-19. The chain recombines TRBV7-7 with TRBJ1-2, with 8 positions matching TRBD1. The CDR3 DNA follows: TGTGCCAGCAGCTTAGGGACAGGGATATGGATTACCTATGGCTACACCTTC. Its translation: CASSLGTGIWITYGYTF. The entire variable domain, with the rest obtained from reference TRBV7-7 and TRBJ1-2, is as follows: GAGVSQSPRYKVTKRGQDVTLRCDPISSHATLYWYQQALGQGPEFLTYFNYEAQPDKSGLPSDRFSAERPEGSISTLTIQRTEQRDSAMYRCASSLGTGIWITYGYTFGSGTRLTVV.